This T cell receptor beta chain was documented in a study of blood T cell repertoires in COVID-19. Study-wide context: The United States, Italy and Spain were the sources of the acute and convalescent COVID-19 samples. T cells, B-cell-depleted T cells, or PBMCs supplied cDNA or gDNA.

Source study methods: Estimation of nucleated cell counts was performed using reference gene primer amplification. Repertoires were generated with immunoSEQ multiplex PCR, while TCRdb's copy carries only in-frame clones and drops some. The V and J calls and clone size were taken over from that table, and D and trimming were inferred from the DNA. The sample has roughly 180,000 clones; approximately 84% are singletons. Seattle patient enrollment occurred during active infection, with longitudinal follow-up thereafter. Germline values: CDR1 SEHNR, CDR2 FQNEAQ (reference sequence). V shed 5 bases, J shed 1 base, and the junction held 7 bases outside the gene matches. This CDR3 region has 15 residues.

The sequence was obtained from a woman in her fifties or sixties with COVID-19, enrolled during active disease. Source material: peripheral blood. The chain is built from TRBV7-9 and TRBJ2-7; TRBD2 matches 8 bases. CDR3 DNA: TGTGCCAGCAGCCTAAGCGGGGGTGGATCCTACGAGCAGTACTTC. Its translation: CASSLSGGGSYEQYF. Looking up the rest from reference TRBV7-9 and TRBJ2-7 gives the full variable domain: DTGVSQNPRHKITKRGQNVTFRCDPISEHNRLYWYRQTLGQGPEFLTYFQNEAQLEKSRLLSDRFSAERPKGSFSTLEIQRTEQGDSAMYLCASSLSGGGSYEQYFGPGTRLTVT.